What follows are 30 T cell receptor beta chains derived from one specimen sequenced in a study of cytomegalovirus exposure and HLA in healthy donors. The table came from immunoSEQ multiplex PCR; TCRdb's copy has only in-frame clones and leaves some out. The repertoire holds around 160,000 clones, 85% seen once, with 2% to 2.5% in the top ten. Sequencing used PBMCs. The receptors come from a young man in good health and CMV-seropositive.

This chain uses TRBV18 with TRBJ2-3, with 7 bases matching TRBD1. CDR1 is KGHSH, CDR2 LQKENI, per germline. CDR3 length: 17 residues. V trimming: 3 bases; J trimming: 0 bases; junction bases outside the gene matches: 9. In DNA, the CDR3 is TGTGCCAGCTCACCGAGTCCCGGACAGGTGAGCACAGATACGCAGTATTTT. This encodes CASSPSPGQVSTDTQYF.

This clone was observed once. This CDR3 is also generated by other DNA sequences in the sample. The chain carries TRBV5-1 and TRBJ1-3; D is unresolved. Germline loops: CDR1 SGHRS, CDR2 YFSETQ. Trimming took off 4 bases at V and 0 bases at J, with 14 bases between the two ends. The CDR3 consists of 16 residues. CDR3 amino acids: CASSQSGGNSGNTIYF. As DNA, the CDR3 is TGCGCCAGCAGCCAGTCGGGCGGGAACTCTGGAAACACCATATATTTT.

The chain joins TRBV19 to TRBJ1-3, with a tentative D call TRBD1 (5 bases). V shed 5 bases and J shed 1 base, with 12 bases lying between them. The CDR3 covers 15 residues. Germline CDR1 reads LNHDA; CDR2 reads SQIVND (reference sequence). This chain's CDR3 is CASSVGLHSGNTIYF. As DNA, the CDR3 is TGTGCCAGTAGTGTGGGACTACATTCTGGAAACACCATATATTTT.

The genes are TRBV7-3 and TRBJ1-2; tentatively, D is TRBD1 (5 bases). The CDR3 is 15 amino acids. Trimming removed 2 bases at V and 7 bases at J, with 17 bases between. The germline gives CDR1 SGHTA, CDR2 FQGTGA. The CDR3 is CASSLGPGGGSGYTF. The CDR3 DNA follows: TGTGCCAGCAGCTTAGGCCCTGGGGGGGGAAGTGGCTACACCTTC. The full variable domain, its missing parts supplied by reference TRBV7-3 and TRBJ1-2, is GAGVSQTPSNKVTEKGKYVELRCDPISGHTALYWYRQSLGQGPEFLIYFQGTGAADDSGLPNDRFFAVRPEGSVSTLKIQRTERGDSAVYLCASSLGPGGGSGYTFGSGTRLTVV.

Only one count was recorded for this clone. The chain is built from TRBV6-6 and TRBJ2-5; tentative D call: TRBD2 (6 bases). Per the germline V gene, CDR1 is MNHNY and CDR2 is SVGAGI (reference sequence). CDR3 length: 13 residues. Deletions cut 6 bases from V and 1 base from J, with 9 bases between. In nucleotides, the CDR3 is TGTGCCAGCAGCCTGCGGGGCCAAGAGACCCAGTACTTC. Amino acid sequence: CASSLRGQETQYF.

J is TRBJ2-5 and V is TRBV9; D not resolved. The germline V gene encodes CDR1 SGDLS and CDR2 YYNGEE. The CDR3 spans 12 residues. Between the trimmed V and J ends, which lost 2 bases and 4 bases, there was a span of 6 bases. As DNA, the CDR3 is TGTGCCAGCAGCGTGTCGGGAGAGACCCAGTACTTC. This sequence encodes CASSVSGETQYF.

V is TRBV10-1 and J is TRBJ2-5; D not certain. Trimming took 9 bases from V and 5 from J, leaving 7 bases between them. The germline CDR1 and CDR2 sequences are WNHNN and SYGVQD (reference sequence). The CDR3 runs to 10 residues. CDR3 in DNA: TGCGCCAGGTTCGGGGAGACCCAGTACTTC. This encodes CARFGETQYF.

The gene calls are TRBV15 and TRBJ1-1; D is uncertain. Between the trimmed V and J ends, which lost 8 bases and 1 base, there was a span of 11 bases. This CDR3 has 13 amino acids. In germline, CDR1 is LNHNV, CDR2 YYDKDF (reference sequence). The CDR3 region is CATRLSGNTEAFF. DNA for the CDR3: TGTGCCACCCGACTATCTGGGAACACTGAAGCTTTCTTT.

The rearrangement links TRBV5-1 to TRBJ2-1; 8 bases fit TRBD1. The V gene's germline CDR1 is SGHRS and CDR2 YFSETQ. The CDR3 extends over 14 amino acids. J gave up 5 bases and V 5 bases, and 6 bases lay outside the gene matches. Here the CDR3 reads CASRRQGMDNEQFF. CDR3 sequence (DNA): TGCGCCAGCAGACGACAGGGGATGGACAATGAGCAGTTCTTC.

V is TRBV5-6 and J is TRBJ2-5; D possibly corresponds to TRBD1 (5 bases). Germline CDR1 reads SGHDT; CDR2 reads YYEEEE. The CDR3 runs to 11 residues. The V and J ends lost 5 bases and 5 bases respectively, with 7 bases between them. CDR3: CASSKGETQYF. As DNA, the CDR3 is TGTGCCAGCAGTAAGGGGGAGACCCAGTACTTC.

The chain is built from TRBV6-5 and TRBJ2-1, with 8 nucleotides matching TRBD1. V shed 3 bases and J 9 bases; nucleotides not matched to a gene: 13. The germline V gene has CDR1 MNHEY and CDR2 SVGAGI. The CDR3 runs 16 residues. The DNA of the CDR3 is TGTGCCAGCAGTTATTTCCTACCTTCAGGGGGCATTGAGCAGTTCTTC. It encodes CASSYFLPSGGIEQFF.

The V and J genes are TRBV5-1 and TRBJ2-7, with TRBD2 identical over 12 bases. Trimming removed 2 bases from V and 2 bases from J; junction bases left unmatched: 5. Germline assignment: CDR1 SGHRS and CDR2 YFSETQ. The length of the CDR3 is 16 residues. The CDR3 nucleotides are TGCGCCAGCAGCTTCGAGCTAGCGGGGGGGCCCTACGAGCAGTACTTC. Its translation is CASSFELAGGPYEQYF.

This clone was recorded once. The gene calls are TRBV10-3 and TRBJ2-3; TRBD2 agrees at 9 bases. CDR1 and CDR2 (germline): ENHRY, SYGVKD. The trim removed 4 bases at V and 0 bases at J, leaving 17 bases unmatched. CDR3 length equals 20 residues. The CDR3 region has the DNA TGTGCCATCAGTGGTTGGAGCGGGGGGCCTAGCGGCACCAGCACAGATACGCAGTATTTT. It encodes CAISGWSGGPSGTSTDTQYF.

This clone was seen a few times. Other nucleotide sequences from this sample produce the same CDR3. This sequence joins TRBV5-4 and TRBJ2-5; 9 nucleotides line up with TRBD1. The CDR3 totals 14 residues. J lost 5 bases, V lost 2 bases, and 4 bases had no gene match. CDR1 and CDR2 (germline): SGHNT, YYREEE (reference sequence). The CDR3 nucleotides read TGTGCCAGCAGCTTACAGGGGGCGCTGGAGACCCAGTACTTC. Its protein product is CASSLQGALETQYF.

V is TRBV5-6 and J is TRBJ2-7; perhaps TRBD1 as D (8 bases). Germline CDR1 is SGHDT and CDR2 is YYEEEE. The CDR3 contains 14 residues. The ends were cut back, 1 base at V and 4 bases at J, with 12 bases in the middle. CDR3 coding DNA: TGTGCCAGCAGCTTGCCACAGGGGGGGTACGAGCAGTACTTC. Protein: CASSLPQGGYEQYF.

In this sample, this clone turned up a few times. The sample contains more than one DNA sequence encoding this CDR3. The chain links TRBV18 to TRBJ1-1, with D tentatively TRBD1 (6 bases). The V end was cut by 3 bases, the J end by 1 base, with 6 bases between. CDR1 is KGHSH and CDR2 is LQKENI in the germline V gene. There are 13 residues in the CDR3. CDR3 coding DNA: TGTGCCAGCTCACCGACAGGGAACACTGAAGCTTTCTTT. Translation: CASSPTGNTEAFF.

CDR3 protein: CASSSYPGNSGNTIYF. The CDR3 coding sequence is TGTGCCAGCAGTTCCTACCCAGGTAACTCTGGAAACACCATATATTTT. The chain couples TRBV28 to TRBJ1-3; D unclear. V was trimmed by 4 bases and J by 0 bases, leaving 13 bases between them. Germline-derived CDR1 and CDR2 are MDHEN and SYDVKM. The CDR3 runs 16 residues.

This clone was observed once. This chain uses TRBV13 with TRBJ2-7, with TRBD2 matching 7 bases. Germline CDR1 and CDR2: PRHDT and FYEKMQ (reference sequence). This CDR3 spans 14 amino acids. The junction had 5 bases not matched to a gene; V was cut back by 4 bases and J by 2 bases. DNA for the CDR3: TGTGCCAGCAGCTCGAGCGGGACCGCCTACGAGCAGTACTTC. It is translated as CASSSSGTAYEQYF.

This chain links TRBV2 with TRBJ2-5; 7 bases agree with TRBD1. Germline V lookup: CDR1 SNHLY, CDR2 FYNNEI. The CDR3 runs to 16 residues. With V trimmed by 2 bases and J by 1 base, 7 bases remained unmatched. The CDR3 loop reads CASSEWARGSQETQYF. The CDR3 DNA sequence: TGTGCCAGCAGTGAATGGGCCAGGGGGTCCCAAGAGACCCAGTACTTC.

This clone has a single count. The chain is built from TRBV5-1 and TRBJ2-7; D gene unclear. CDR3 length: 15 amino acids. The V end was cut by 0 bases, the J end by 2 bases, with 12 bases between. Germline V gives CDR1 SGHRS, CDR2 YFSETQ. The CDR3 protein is CASSLAGTIPYEQYF. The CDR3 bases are TGCGCCAGCAGCTTGGCCGGCACTATTCCCTACGAGCAGTACTTC.

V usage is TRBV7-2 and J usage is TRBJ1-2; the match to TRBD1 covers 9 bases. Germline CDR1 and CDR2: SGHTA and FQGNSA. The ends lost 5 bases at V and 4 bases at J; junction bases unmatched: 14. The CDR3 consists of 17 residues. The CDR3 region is CASSTRGTGLTTYGYTF. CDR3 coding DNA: TGTGCCAGCAGCACAAGAGGGACAGGGCTTACAACCTATGGCTACACCTTC.

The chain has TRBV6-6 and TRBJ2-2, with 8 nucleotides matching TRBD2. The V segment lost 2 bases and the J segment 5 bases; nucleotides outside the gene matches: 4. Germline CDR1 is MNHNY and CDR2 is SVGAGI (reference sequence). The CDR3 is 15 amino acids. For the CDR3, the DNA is TGTGCCAGCAGTTACCAGGGACTAGTAACCGGGGAGCTGTTTTTT. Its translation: CASSYQGLVTGELFF.

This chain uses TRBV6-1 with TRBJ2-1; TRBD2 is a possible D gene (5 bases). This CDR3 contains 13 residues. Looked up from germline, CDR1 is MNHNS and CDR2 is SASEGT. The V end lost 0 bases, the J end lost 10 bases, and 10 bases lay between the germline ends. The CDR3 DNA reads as TGTGCCAGCAGTGAAGCGCGCCCGGGGGAGCAGTTCTTC. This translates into CASSEARPGEQFF.

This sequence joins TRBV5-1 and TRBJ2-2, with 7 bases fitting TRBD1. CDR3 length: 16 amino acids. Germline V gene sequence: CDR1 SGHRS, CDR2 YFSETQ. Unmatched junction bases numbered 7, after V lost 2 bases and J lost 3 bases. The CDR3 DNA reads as TGCGCCAGCAGCTTTGAAGTAACAGGGGACACCGGGGAGCTGTTTTTT. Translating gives CASSFEVTGDTGELFF.

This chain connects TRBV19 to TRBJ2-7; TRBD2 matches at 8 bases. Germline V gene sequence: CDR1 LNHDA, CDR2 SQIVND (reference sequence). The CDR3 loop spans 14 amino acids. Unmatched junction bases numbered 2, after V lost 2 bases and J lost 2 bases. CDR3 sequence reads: CASSIISGTYEQYF. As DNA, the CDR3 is TGTGCCAGTAGTATAATTAGCGGGACCTACGAGCAGTACTTC.

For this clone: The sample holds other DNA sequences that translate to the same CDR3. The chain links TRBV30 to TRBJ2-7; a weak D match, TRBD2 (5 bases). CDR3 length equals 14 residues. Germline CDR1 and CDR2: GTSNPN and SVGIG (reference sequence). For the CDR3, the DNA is TGTGCTTGGGCTGGAGGATTTGACGGGTACGAGCAGTACTTC. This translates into CAWAGGFDGYEQYF.

The DNA for the CDR3 is TGTGCCAGCAGCGTGGTGGAGACAGATACGCAGTATTTT. Amino acid sequence: CASSVVETDTQYF. The chain joins TRBV9 to TRBJ2-3; D ambiguous. The V gene lost 2 bases and the J gene lost 3 bases, with 7 bases spanning the gap. Germline-derived CDR1 and CDR2 are SGDLS and YYNGEE. The CDR3 length is 13 residues.

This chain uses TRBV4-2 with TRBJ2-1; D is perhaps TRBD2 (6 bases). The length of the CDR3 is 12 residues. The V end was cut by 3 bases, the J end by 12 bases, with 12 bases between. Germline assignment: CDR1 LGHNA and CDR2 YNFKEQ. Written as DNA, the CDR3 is TGTGCCAGCAGCCAGGTTGGGCGGGGGCAGTTCTTC. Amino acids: CASSQVGRGQFF.

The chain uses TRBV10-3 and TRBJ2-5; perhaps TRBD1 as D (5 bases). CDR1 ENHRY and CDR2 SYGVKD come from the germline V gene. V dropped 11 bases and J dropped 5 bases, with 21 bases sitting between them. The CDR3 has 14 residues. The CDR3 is CAAKSSRDGETQYF. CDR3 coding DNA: TGTGCCGCAAAGTCTTCCAGGGATGGGGAGACCCAGTACTTC.

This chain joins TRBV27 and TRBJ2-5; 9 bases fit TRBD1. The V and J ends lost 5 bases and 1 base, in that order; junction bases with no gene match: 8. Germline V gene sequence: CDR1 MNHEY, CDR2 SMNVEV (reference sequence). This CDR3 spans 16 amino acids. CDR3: CASSPWTGAGQETQYF. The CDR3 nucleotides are TGTGCCAGCAGTCCATGGACAGGGGCCGGCCAAGAGACCCAGTACTTC.